The 3 T cell receptor beta chains given below trace back to one sample, sequenced in a study of blood T cell repertoires in COVID-19. Generated by immunoSEQ multiplex PCR, the TCRdb table keeps only in-frame clones and is missing some. The sample shows 180,000 or so clones, roughly four fifths of them seen only once. Sequencing input: PBMCs or T cells enriched from blood (not recorded which). These receptors all stem from a man between 50 and 59 years old who had recovered from COVID-19.

The rearrangement joins TRBV19 to TRBJ2-7; tentative D call: TRBD2 (7 bases). CDR1 is LNHDA, CDR2 SQIVND, per germline (reference sequence). This CDR3 has 13 residues. V was clipped by 10 bases and J by 4 bases, with 17 bases between them. The CDR3 DNA is TGTGCCACTGCGAGGGGGGGTCTTTACGAGCAGTACTTC. This sequence encodes CATARGGLYEQYF. Full variable domain (remainder filled in from reference TRBV19 and TRBJ2-7): DGGITQSPKYLFRKEGQNVTLSCEQNLNHDAMYWYRQDPGQGLRLIYYSQIVNDFQKGDIAEGYSVSREKKESFPLTVTSAQKNPTAFYLCATARGGLYEQYFGPGTRLTVT.

In this sample, this clone turned up a few times. This chain joins TRBV19 and TRBJ2-1; weak D call: TRBD2 (9 bases). CDR3 length equals 13 residues. Per germline, CDR1 LNHDA and CDR2 SQIVND (reference sequence). With 6 bases removed from V and 9 bases from J, the gap between germline ends came to 15 bases. The CDR3 sequence: CASRASGTGEQFF. CDR3 nucleotides: TGTGCCAGTAGGGCTAGCGGGACAGGTGAGCAGTTCTTC.

This clone was counted between two and nine times. This chain joins TRBV7-9 and TRBJ1-5, with D perhaps TRBD1 (6 bases). This CDR3 spans 15 amino acids. CDR1 is SEHNR, CDR2 FQNEAQ, per germline (reference sequence). Deletions cut 5 bases from V and 3 bases from J, with 14 bases between. CDR3 loop: CASSPGAALNQPQHF. DNA for the CDR3: TGTGCCAGCAGCCCAGGGGCAGCTCTCAATCAGCCCCAGCATTTT.